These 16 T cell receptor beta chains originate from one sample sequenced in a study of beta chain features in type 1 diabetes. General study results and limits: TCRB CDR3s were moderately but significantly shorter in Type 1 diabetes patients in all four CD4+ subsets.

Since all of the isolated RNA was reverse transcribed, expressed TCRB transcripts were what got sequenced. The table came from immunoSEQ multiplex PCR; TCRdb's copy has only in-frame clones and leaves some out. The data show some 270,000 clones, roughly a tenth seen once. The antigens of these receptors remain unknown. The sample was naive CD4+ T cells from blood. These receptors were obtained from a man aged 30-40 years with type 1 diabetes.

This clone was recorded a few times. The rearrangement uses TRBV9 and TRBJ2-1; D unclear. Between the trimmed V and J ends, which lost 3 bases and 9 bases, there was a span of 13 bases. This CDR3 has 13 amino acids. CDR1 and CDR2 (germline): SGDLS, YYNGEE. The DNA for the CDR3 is TGTGCCAGCAGCGGAACTCTGCGTCGTGAGCAGTTCTTC. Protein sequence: CASSGTLRREQFF.

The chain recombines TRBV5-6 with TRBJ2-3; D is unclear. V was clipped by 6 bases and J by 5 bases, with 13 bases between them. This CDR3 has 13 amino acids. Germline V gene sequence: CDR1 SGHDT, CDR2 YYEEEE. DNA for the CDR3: TGTGCCAGCACCCTGAGACTTCGAGATACGCAGTATTTT. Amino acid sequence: CASTLRLRDTQYF.

CDR3 sequence (DNA): TGTGCCAGCAGCCCAGGTCTGAACACTGAGCAGTTCTTC. It specifies CASSPGLNTEQFF. J is TRBJ2-1 and V is TRBV5-6; D unresolved. The CDR3 is made up of 13 amino acids. CDR1 and CDR2 (germline): SGHDT, YYEEEE. Between the trimmed V and J ends, which lost 4 bases and 9 bases, there was a span of 14 bases.

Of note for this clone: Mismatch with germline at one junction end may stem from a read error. The CDR3 region is CASSLGPGSSYEQYF. In nucleotides, the CDR3 is TGTGCTAGCAGCCTCGGACCGGGATCCTCCTACGAGCAGTACTTC. This chain uses TRBV7-7 with TRBJ2-7; possible D gene TRBD2, 5 bases. The CDR3 is made up of 15 amino acids. Per germline, CDR1 SSHAT and CDR2 FNYEAQ (reference sequence).

CDR3 protein: CASMAGAISTDTQYF. The CDR3 coding sequence is TGTGCCAGCATGGCAGGGGCGATTAGCACAGATACGCAGTATTTT. The chain uses TRBV2 and TRBJ2-3; D possibly corresponds to TRBD1 (6 bases). CDR1 is SNHLY and CDR2 is FYNNEI in the germline V gene. The length of the CDR3 is 15 residues. Deletions cut 7 bases from V and 0 bases from J, with 14 bases between.

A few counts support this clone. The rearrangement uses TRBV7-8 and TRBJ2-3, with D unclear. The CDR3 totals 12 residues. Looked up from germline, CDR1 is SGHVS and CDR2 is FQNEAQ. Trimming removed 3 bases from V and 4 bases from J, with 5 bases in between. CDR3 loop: CASSFVSDTQYF. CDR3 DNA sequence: TGTGCCAGCAGCTTCGTCTCAGATACGCAGTATTTT.

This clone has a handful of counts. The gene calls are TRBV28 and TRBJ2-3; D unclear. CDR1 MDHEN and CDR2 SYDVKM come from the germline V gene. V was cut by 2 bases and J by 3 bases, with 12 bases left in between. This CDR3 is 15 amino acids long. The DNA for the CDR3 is TGTGCCAGCAGTTTAAGCCCCCGAGCGACAGATACGCAGTATTTT. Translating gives CASSLSPRATDTQYF.

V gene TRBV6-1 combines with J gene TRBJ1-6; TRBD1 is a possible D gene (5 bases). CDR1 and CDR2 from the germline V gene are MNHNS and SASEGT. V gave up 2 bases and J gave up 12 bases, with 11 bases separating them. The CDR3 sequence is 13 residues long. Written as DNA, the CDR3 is TGTGCCAGCAGTGAACAGGGCTTTGGACCCCTCCACTTT. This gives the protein CASSEQGFGPLHF.

The CDR3 DNA reads as TGTGCCAGCTCACCCAGAGGGGAGGCAGATACGCAGTATTTT. It yields the protein CASSPRGEADTQYF. V usage is TRBV18 and J usage is TRBJ2-3, with D perhaps matching TRBD2 (6 bases). CDR1 is KGHSH and CDR2 is LQKENI in the germline V gene. The V and J ends lost 3 bases and 4 bases respectively, with 11 bases between them. The CDR3 consists of 14 residues.

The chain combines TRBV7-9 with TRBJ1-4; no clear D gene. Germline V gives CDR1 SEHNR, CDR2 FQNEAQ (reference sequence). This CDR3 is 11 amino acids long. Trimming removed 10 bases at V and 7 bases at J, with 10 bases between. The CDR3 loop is CATSASEKLFF. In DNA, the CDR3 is TGTGCCACCTCCGCCAGTGAAAAACTGTTTTTT.

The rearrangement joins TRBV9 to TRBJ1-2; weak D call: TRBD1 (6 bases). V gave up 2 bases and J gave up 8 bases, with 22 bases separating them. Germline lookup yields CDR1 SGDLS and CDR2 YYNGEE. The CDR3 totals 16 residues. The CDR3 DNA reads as TGTGCCAGCAGCGTCCGTGGACAGCCGGTTTCAGAAGGCTACACCTTC. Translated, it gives CASSVRGQPVSEGYTF.

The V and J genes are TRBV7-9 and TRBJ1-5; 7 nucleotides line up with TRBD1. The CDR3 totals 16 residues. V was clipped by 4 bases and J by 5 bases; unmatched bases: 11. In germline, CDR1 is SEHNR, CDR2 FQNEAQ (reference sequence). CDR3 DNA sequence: TGTGCCAGCAGCTACCTACAGGGGAAGGGGTATCAGCCCCAGCATTTT. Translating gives CASSYLQGKGYQPQHF.

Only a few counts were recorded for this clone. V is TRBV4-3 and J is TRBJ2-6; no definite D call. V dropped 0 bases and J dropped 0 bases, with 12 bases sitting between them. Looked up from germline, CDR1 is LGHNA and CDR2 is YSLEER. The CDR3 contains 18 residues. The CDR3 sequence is CASSQEKNIVSGANVLTF. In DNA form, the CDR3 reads TGCGCCAGCAGCCAAGAAAAGAACATCGTCTCTGGGGCCAACGTCCTGACTTTC.

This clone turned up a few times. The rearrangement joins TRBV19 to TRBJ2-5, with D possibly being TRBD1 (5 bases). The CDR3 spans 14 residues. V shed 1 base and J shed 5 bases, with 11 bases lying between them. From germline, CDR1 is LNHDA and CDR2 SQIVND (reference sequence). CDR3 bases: TGTGCCAGTAGTATAGCGCGACAGACGGAGACCCAGTACTTC. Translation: CASSIARQTETQYF.

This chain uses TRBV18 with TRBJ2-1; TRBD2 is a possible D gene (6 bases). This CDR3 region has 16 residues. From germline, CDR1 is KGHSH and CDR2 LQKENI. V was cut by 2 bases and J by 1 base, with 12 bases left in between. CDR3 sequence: CASSPFVGGSYNEQFF. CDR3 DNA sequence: TGTGCCAGCTCACCATTTGTCGGGGGATCCTACAATGAGCAGTTCTTC.

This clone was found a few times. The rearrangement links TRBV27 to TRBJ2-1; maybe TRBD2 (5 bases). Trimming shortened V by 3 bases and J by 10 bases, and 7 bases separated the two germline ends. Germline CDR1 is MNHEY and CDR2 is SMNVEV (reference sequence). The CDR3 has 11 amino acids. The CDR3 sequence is CASSFGGEQFF. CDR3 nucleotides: TGTGCCAGCAGTTTCGGCGGGGAGCAGTTCTTC.